The entry below describes one T cell receptor beta chain. The entry originates in a study of blood T cell repertoires in COVID-19. CDR1 is SEHNR and CDR2 is FQNEAQ in the germline V gene (reference sequence). This CDR3 region has 14 residues. Trimming removed 5 bases from V and 8 bases from J; junction bases left unmatched: 7. Some clones are missing from TCRdb's copy, which holds only in-frame ones; the method was immunoSEQ multiplex PCR. Of 63,000 or so clones listed, 81% were seen once; the top ten hold 9.2%. Sequencing input: peripheral blood. This TCR derives from a human donor in a cohort sampled during active COVID-19. The V and J genes are TRBV7-9 and TRBJ1-2; 11 bases align to TRBD1. For the CDR3, the DNA is TGTGCCAGCAGCCGGGGACAGGGGGAGAGAGGCTACACCTTC. It translates to CASSRGQGERGYTF.